What follows describes a single T cell receptor beta chain. J gave up 11 bases and V 5 bases, and 9 bases lay outside the gene matches. This CDR3 spans 13 amino acids. CDR1 and CDR2 (germline): LNHDA, SQIVND (reference sequence). Assay: immunoSEQ multiplex PCR; the TCRdb copy retains only in-frame clones and omits some. The sample yields about 68,000 clones, around 92% seen once. The entry originates in a study of T cell changes during pregnancy in multiple sclerosis. This receptor was taken from a female donor in good health, enrolled as a control in a pregnancy study. The V call is TRBV19, the J call TRBJ1-2, with TRBD1 identical over 9 bases. The material sequenced was peripheral blood, taken in the second trimester of pregnancy. The chain's CDR3 is CASSAGTGRKYTF. The DNA for the CDR3 is TGTGCCAGTAGTGCCGGGACAGGGAGAAAGTACACCTTC.